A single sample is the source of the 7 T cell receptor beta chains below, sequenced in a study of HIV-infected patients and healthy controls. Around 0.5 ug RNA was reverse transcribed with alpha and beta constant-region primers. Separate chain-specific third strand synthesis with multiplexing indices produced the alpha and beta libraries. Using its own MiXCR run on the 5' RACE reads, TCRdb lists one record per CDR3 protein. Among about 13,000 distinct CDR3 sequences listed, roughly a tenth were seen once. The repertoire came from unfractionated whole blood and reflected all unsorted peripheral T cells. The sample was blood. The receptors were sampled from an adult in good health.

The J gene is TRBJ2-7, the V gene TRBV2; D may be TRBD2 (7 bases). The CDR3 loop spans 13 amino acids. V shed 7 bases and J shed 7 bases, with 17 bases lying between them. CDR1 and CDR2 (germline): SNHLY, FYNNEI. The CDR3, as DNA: TGTGCCAGCATGGTTGGCAGGGGAGGGGAGCAGTACTTC. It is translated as CASMVGRGGEQYF.

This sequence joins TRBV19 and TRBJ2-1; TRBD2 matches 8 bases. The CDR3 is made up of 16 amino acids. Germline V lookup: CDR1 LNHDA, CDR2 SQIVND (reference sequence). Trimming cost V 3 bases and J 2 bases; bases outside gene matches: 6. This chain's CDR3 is CASSIPSGGPYNEQFF. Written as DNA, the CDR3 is TGTGCCAGTAGTATCCCAAGCGGGGGACCCTACAATGAGCAGTTCTTC.

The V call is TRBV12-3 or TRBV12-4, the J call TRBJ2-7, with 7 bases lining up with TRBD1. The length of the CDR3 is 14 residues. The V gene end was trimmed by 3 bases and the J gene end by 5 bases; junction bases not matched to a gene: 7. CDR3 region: CASSFFGTVDEQYF. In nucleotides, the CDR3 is TGTGCCAGCAGTTTTTTTGGGACAGTAGACGAGCAGTACTTC.

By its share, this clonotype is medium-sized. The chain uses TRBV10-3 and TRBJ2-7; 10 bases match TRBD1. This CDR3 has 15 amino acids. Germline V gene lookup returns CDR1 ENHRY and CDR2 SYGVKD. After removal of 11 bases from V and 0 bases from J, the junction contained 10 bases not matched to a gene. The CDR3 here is CAVSGQGNSSYEQYF. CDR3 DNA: TGTGCCGTCTCGGGACAGGGGAATAGCTCCTACGAGCAGTACTTC.

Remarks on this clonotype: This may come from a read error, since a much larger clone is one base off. The CDR3 sequence: CASSTTDDSVQPQHF. CDR3 bases: TGTGCCAGCAGTACAACGGACGATTCAGTTCAGCCCCAGCATTTT. The chain is built from TRBV6-2 or TRBV6-3 and TRBJ1-5; no clear D. Trimming shortened V by 5 bases and J by 6 bases, and 17 bases separated the two germline ends. CDR1 and CDR2 from the germline V gene are MNHEY and SVGEGT. The CDR3 loop spans 15 amino acids.

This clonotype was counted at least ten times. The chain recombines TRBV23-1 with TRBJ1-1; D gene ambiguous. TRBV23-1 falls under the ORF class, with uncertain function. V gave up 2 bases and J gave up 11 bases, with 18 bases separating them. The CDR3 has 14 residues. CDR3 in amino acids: CASSQTIGQIVAFF. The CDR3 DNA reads TGCGCCAGCAGTCAAACCATCGGGCAGATCGTGGCTTTCTTT.

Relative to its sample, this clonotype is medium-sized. CDR3 in DNA: TGTGCCAGCAGCTTATCGGGGATAGGTTCACCCCTCCACTTT. Its translation is CASSLSGIGSPLHF. The chain recombines TRBV11-2 with TRBJ1-6; D call uncertain. The CDR3 runs to 14 residues. Germline V CDR1 and CDR2: SGHAT, FQNNGV. Trimming left V 2 bases short and J 9 bases short, with 11 bases between.